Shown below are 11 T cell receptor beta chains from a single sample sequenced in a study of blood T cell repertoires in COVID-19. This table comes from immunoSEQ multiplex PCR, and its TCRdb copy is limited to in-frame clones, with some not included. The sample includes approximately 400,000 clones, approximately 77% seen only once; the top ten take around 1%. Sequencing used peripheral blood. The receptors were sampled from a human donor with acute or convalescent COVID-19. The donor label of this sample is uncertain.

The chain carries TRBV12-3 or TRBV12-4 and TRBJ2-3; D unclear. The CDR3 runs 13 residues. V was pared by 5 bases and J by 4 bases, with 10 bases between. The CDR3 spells CASSPDTPDTQYF. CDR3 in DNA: TGTGCCAGCAGTCCAGACACTCCAGATACGCAGTATTTT.

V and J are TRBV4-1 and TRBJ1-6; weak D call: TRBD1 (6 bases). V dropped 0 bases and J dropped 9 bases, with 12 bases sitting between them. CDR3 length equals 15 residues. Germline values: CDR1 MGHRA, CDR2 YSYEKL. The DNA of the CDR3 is TGCGCCAGCAGCCAAGATAGGAGGGGGGGTTCACCCCTCCACTTT. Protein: CASSQDRRGGSPLHF.

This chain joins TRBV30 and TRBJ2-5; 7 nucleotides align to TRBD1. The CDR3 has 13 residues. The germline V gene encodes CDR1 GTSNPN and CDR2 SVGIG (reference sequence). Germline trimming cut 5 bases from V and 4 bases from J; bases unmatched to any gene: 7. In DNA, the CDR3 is TGTGCCTGGGGCAGAGACAGGGCAGAGACCCAGTACTTC. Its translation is CAWGRDRAETQYF.

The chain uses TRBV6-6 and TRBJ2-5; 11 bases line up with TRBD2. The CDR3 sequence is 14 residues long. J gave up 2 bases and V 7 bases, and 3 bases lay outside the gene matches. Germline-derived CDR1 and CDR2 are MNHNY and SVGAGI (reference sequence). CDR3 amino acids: CASNLAGGQETQYF. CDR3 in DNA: TGTGCCAGCAACTTAGCGGGGGGGCAAGAGACCCAGTACTTC.

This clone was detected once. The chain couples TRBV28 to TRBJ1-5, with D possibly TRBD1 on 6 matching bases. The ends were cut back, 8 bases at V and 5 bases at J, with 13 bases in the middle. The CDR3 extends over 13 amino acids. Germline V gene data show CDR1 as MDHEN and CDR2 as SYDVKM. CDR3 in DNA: TGTGCCAGCTCGGGGGGCCCCTATCAGCCCCAGCATTTT. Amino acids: CASSGGPYQPQHF.

The CDR3 region is CATSQVLGSSGRAETQYF. CDR3 DNA sequence: TGTGCCACCAGCCAAGTTCTAGGGTCTAGCGGGAGGGCAGAGACCCAGTACTTC. This sequence joins TRBV15 and TRBJ2-5; 12 bases are a match to TRBD2. Unmatched junction bases numbered 14, after V lost 5 bases and J lost 4 bases. The CDR3 length is 18 residues. Germline CDR1 LNHNV, CDR2 YYDKDF (reference sequence).

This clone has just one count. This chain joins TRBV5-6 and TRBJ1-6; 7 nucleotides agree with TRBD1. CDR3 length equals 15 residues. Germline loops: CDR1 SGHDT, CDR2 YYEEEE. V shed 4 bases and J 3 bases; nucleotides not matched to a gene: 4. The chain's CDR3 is CASSRQGVYNSPLHF. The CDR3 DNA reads TGTGCCAGCAGCCGCCAGGGGGTCTATAATTCACCCCTCCACTTT.

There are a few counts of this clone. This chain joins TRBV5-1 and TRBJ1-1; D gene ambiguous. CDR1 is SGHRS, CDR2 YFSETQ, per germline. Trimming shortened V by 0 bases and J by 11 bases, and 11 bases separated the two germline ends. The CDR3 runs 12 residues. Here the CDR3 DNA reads TGCGCCAGCAGCTTGGGATTGGAGGAGGCTTTCTTT. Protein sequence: CASSLGLEEAFF.

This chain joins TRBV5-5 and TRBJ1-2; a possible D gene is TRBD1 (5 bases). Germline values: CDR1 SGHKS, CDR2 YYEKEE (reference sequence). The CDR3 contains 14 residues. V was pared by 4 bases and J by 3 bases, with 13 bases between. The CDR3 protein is CASSGARLDYGYTF. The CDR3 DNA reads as TGTGCCAGCAGCGGGGCCCGATTAGACTATGGCTACACCTTC.

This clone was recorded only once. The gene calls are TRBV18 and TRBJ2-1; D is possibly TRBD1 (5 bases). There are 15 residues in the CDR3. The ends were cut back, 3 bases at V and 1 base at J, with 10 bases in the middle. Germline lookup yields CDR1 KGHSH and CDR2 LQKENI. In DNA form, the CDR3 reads TGTGCCAGCTCACCTGATCAGGGATCCTACAATGAGCAGTTCTTC. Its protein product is CASSPDQGSYNEQFF. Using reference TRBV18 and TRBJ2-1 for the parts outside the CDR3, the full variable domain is NAGVMQNPRHLVRRRGQEARLRCSPMKGHSHVYWYRQLPEEGLKFMVYLQKENIIDESGMPKERFSAEFPKEGPSILRIQQVVRGDSAAYFCASSPDQGSYNEQFFGPGTRLTVL.

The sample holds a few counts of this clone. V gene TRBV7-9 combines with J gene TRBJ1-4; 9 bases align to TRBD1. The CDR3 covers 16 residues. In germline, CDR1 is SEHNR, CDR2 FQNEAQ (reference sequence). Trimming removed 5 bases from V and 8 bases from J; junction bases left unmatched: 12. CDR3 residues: CASSLGQGGFSEKLFF. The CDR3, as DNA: TGTGCCAGCAGCCTGGGACAGGGAGGGTTTTCGGAAAAACTGTTTTTT.